This T cell receptor beta chain was observed in a study of cytomegalovirus exposure and HLA in healthy donors (dated by TCRdb to between 2016 and 2019). As for the study more broadly: According to a later analysis, one platform produced both the roughly 120 validation repertoires and the roughly 640 repertoires of the first cohort. The study aimed to test whether signatures of past pathogen exposure could be identified by cataloging public T cell receptors. In addition to the first cohort of several hundred subjects, a separate validation cohort of approximately 130 different subjects was used. To predict cytomegalovirus infection status, the study brought together high-throughput TCR immunosequencing, statistical association of individual TCRs with disease status, and machine learning.

Beyond this particular receptor, the publication reports: The study gave a list of more than 150 TCR beta chains associated with cytomegalovirus. Cytomegalovirus status was reported to be diagnosed by the classifier with high specificity and sensitivity in both the original and validation cohorts. While some public TCRs were present in many individuals, most TCR sequences turned up only very rarely across donors. The validation cohort had no HLA typing available for a later analysis, so co-occurrence within that cohort was assessed over all 120 or so repertoires. A few of the identified cytomegalovirus-associated TCR beta chains were confirmed in vitro to be specific for cytomegalovirus antigens. In a later analysis, TCRs clustered in the first cohort were found to also tend to co-occur in the 130 or so validation repertoires, with over 90% of cluster scores above 0. According to the authors, the approach could potentially be generalized to other disease states and immunological phenotypes.

As for this clone: The antigen it recognizes is unknown. Base-call qualities are not available, and no considerably larger clone is one nucleotide away.

Library creation used the immunoSEQ multiplex PCR assay. On the authors' methods: A statistical classification framework was built for diagnosing cytomegalovirus status from the catalog of TCR beta chain sequences. In TCRdb, the immuneACCESS table is reduced to in-frame sequences with V and J assigned. These tables do not hold every clone; where another copy was compared, an unresolved V gene accounts for under half, and the others remain unexplained. The V and J calls and the clone size are those of that table, but D and trimming were determined from the DNA. A total of 200,000 or so clones appear in this sample, about nine tenths of them only once. 0.85% to 1.2% of the sample is held by the ten biggest clonotypes. The donors belonged to the validation cohort of over a hundred subjects, which was separate from the roughly 670-subject first cohort. Reading from cysteine to phenylalanine, the CDR3 counts 16 amino acids. Of all the DNA, just the CDR3 is kept, 48 bases in frame from base 1. CDR1 is given as KGHSH and CDR2 as LQKENI, both from the germline V gene. V loses 2 bases of germline sequence and J loses 5 bases, and the interval between the two ends is 15 bases.

Sequencing used PBMCs. The V gene is TRBV18 and the J gene is TRBJ2-2; no D gene is confidently identified. The sequence was collected from a woman younger than 30 in good health and CMV-seronegative. The CDR3 protein: CASSPGLPVRTGELFF. The bases are TGTGCCAGCTCACCAGGGCTACCGGTGAGAACCGGGGAGCTGTTTTTT.